Sequencing of this TCR beta chain was carried out in a study of cytomegalovirus exposure and HLA in healthy donors (dated by TCRdb to the late 2010s). Broadly, across the study: An earlier analysis of 587 of the donors reported approximately 280 Gb of sequence data and 100 million to 120 million unique TCR beta sequences obtained from 150 million to 200 million T cells. A later genetic analysis took genome-wide SNP genotypes for about 65% of the 666 donors and used that subset as a discovery cohort. HLA typing included class I and class II loci at four-digit resolution. All discovery cohort repertoires had been generated on a single sequencing platform. About 280 gigabases of sequencing data and approximately 93 million unique TCR sequences were included in an early release covering roughly 700 HLA-typed donors. In the later analysis, no new phenotypic data were used to find candidate immune exposures; instead, reliance was placed on TCR beta sequences and their occurrence across donors. In a later analysis, previously published TCR beta repertoires from 670 or so donors were re-analyzed and high-resolution HLA genotyping was added so that TCR occurrence patterns could be studied. High-throughput TCR immunosequencing, statistical association of individual TCRs with disease status, and machine learning were combined to predict cytomegalovirus infection status. The aim of the study was to test whether cataloging public T cell receptors could identify signatures of past pathogen exposure. A handful of DR-DQ haplotypes were handled as single units for association and clustering because linkage in the cohort was strong. In addition to the first cohort of 666 subjects, a separate validation cohort of 130 or so different subjects was used. Typing coverage varied by locus: roughly 620-630 donors for A, B, C, DRB1 and DQB1; roughly 520 for DQA1; about 600 for DPA1; 450 to 480 for DPB1. On average, approximately 250,000 unique TCR beta nucleotide sequences were sequenced per donor among fewer than 500 genotyped donors of the cohort, with roughly 18% of those sequences being non-productive. The genetic ancestry cluster associated with self-reported Caucasian donors included 65% to 90% of the approximately 400 genotyped donors. To decide whether each TCR beta V gene segment behaved as functional or pseudogenic, an earlier analysis of 587 of the donors relied on high-throughput TCR beta sequencing. The T cell repertoires of 666 subjects were profiled by immunosequencing and related to cytomegalovirus serostatus. Donor age, sex, ethnicity and CMV serostatus were compiled alongside the repertoire data.

In total, 500 to 700 healthy bone marrow donors made up the cohort. At the time of sampling, all cohort members were nominally healthy, though unrecorded immune exposures were likely present. The donor was CMV seronegative and was included in the group of several hundred seronegative cohort members. A peripheral blood sample was provided by each donor, and peripheral blood mononuclear cells were used for TCR beta sequencing. The Qiagen DNeasy Blood Extraction Kit was used to extract genomic DNA from the blood cell samples. The germline V gene (reference sequence) yields MNHEY for CDR1 and SMNVEV for CDR2. Compared with germline, V lacks 5 bases and J lacks 4 bases; bases without a gene match: 12. From its cysteine to its phenylalanine, the CDR3 spans 19 amino acids. Just the 57-base CDR3 DNA is kept, in frame starting at base 1. The library was made by the immunoSEQ multiplex PCR assay. For the multiplex PCR, a mixture combining 60 forward primers for TCR Vbeta segments and 13 reverse primers for TCR Jbeta segments was used. A multiplex PCR assay on genomic DNA amplified the CDR3 region of rearranged TCR beta genes. Amplified TCR beta libraries were sequenced as 87-base-pair reads on the Illumina HiSeq System. Regarding the original processing steps: A later analysis tallied roughly 78 million unique TCR beta chains across the 660 or so repertoires, and some 12 million of those chains were shared by two or more donors. Raw reads were error-corrected and collapsed into unique sequences with a nearest-neighbor algorithm that merged closely related sequences to remove PCR and sequencing errors. To assign V, D and J gene segments, CDR3 sequences were aligned to IMGT reference sequences. For a sequence to be retained, at least a six-nucleotide match to both a V gene segment and a J gene segment was required. A rearrangement was called productive if the CDR3 had no stop codons and remained in frame with V and J, and every other rearrangement was called non-productive. CDR3 was defined according to IMGT convention as the region running from the second conserved V-encoded cysteine to the conserved J-encoded phenylalanine. Sequences without an unambiguous match to a single V gene segment were excluded from the earlier analysis of about 600 of the donors. In an earlier analysis of 450 to 750 of the donors, a V segment was called functional when productive rearrangements were above 56.7%, and segregating when the standard deviation between donors exceeded 5%. A statistical classification framework was built to diagnose cytomegalovirus status from the catalog of TCR beta chain sequences. In a later analysis, V and J genes were assigned by comparing TCR nucleotide sequences against IMGT/GENE-DB human TR gene sequences. A later analysis assigned CDR3 sequences and most-parsimonious VDJ recombination scenarios with the TCRdist pipeline. In a later analysis, every TCR beta chain was defined by the combination of its CDR3 amino acid sequence and its V-gene family, and reads without a unique V-gene family were dropped. In a later analysis, around 600 highly shared, low-generation-probability nucleotide sequences were removed to address suspected cross-contamination and a sequencing artifact. In a later analysis, a clonal expansion index for each public chain was calculated from normalized within-repertoire ranks of inferred template counts. Generation probabilities in a later analysis came from a VDJ recombination model fitted to out-of-frame rearrangements, and those results were checked against IGoR. In a later analysis, TCR-TCR, TCR-HLA and TCR-CMV co-occurrence was scored with hypergeometric tests, and a repertoire-size bias correction was applied to TCR pairs. False discovery rates were estimated in a later analysis by permuting HLA or CMV assignments 20 times. In a later analysis, co-occurring TCRs were grouped using DBSCAN, with TCRdist sequence similarity added in when clustering inside HLA-allele-positive subsets. For co-occurrence clustering, repertoires with fewer than 30,000 or more than 120,000 public chains were excluded, along with several repertoires with anomalous nucleotide sharing. Sourced from immuneACCESS, this table was stored by TCRdb with only in-frame sequences that have V and J called. A share of the clones is absent; for the studies checked, an unresolved V gene accounts for under half, and the remainder has no known explanation. V and J calls and clone size follow that table, whereas D and trimming were derived from the DNA. Here the sample has around 170,000 clones; roughly 82% occur a single time. 1.5% of the sample is taken by the ten largest.

Study-wide conclusions, independent of this receptor: The authors suggested that the approach could potentially be extended to other disease states and immunological phenotypes. In this cohort, only TCR beta chains were sequenced, and detectable features were limited by the absence of alpha or paired-chain data. In a later analysis, HLA-associated TCR beta chains were found to be more clonally expanded and to have lower generation probabilities than equally common non-associated chains. A later analysis found that most CMV-associated TCR beta chains appeared HLA-restricted, with HLA associations seemingly driven largely by CMV exposure. In vitro tests confirmed that three of the cytomegalovirus-associated TCR beta chains recognize cytomegalovirus antigens. A later analysis found that TCR association rates varied across HLA loci, with DRB1 alleles showing the most associated TCRs and HLA-C alleles the fewest. The study listed approximately 150 TCR beta chains as associated with cytomegalovirus. Because the 87-base-pair reads could not distinguish some IMGT-functional V segments, including TRBV6-2 and TRBV6-3, those segments were excluded. The presence/absence analyses assumed that sequencing depth was roughly uniform across donors, and that assumption may not be true. The classifier was reported to diagnose cytomegalovirus status with high specificity and sensitivity in both the original and validation cohorts. An association between a missense DCLRE1C variant and V-gene and J-gene trimming of TCR beta chains was found in a later genetic analysis and replicated in an independent cohort. The earlier analysis of a few hundred of the donors excluded 15 to 20 rarely observed V segments, including chromosome 9 orphons, because counts were too low. A cluster of highly shared sequence variants was judged likely to be a technical artifact of the sequencing pipeline. In an earlier analysis of around 500 of the donors, most TCR beta V segments appeared in productive rearrangements about 90% or about 30% of the time, broadly matching IMGT annotations. Linkage disequilibrium might explain the correlated functional status among segregating V segments, but an unknown experimental factor could not be excluded. According to a later genetic analysis, donors in an Asian-associated ancestry cluster had fewer N-insertions in productive TCRs than the approximately 630-donor mean. HLA typing was unavailable for some donors at each locus, so association tests used only the typed subset. A further reported finding was that TCR beta sequences accurately predicted the HLA-A and HLA-B alleles for most subjects in the first cohort. Most TCR sequences were observed very rarely across donors, whereas some public TCRs were present in many individuals. Assigning TCR associations to individual alleles was difficult when HLA alleles, especially DR and DQ, strongly co-occurred. CMV serostatus was the only immune exposure information available for the cohort. A later analysis associated 16,951 TCR beta sequences with specific HLA alleles at a false discovery rate of 0.05. Several of the top co-occurrence clusters appeared to be linked to parvovirus B19, influenza, CMV and Epstein-Barr virus, according to a later analysis.

With regard to this clone: Its antigen specificity is not known. Qualities for individual bases were not recorded, and no much larger clone is one base off.

In this chain, TRBV27 is recombined with TRBJ2-1; 15 nucleotides in the junction match TRBD2. Material: PBMCs. The source is a middle-aged man in good health and CMV-seronegative. The sequenced DNA: TGTGCCAGCAGTCCGGGACTAGCGGGGGGACCCGAACTGTACAATGAGCAGTTCTTC. Its translation reads: CASSPGLAGGPELYNEQFF.